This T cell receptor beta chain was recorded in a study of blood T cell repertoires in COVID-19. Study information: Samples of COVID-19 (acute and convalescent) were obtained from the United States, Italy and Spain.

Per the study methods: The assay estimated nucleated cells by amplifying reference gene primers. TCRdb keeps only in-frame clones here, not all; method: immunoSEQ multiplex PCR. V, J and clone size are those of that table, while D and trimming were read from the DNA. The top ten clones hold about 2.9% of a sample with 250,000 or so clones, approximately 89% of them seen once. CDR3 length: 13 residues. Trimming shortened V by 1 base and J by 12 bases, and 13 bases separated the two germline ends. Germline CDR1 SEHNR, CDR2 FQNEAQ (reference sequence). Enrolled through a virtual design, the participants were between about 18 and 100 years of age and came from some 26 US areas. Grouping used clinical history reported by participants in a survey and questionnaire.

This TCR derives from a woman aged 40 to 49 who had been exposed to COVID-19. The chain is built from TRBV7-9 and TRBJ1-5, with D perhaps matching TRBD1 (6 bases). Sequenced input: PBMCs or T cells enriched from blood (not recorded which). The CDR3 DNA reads TGTGCCAGCAGCTTAGGACAGGCTACGGGCCAGCATTTT. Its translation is CASSLGQATGQHF. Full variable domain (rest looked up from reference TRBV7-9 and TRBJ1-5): DTGVSQNPRHKITKRGQNVTFRCDPISEHNRLYWYRQTLGQGPEFLTYFQNEAQLEKSRLLSDRFSAERPKGSFSTLEIQRTEQGDSAMYLCASSLGQATGQHFGDGTRLSIL.